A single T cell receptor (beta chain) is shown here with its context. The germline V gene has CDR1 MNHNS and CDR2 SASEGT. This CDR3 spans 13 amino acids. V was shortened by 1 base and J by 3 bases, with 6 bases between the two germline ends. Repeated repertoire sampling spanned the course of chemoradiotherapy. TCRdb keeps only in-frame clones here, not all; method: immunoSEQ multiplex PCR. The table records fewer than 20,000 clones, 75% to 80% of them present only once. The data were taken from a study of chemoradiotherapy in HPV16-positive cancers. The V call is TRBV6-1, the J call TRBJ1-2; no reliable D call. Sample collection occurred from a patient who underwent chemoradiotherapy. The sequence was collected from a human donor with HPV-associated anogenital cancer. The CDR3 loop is CASSEEQYYGYTF. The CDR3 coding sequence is TGTGCCAGCAGTGAAGAACAGTACTATGGCTACACCTTC.